This T cell receptor (beta chain) was identified in a study of cytomegalovirus exposure and HLA in healthy donors. Comments on this clone: Its antigen is unidentified.

Findings and caveats of the study: Cytomegalovirus association was assigned to about 150 TCR beta chains.

Unmatched junction bases numbered 8, after V lost 4 bases and J lost 6 bases. CDR3 length: 15 residues. CDR1 and CDR2 from the germline V gene are SGHVS and FQNEAQ. Generated by immunoSEQ multiplex PCR, the TCRdb table keeps only in-frame clones and is missing some. The data show some 290,000 clones, roughly 90% seen once. Sequencing used PBMCs. The gene calls are TRBV7-8 and TRBJ1-5; 8 bases align to TRBD1. The receptor's source is a man aged 25 to 40 in good health and CMV-seronegative. The CDR3 region is CASSSTGGFGQPQHF. The CDR3 nucleotides are TGTGCCAGCAGCTCTACAGGGGGGTTTGGTCAGCCCCAGCATTTT. Full variable domain (missing parts from reference TRBV7-8 and TRBJ1-5): GAGVSQSPRYKVAKRGQDVALRCDPISGHVSLFWYQQALGQGPEFLTYFQNEAQLDKSGLPSDRFFAERPEGSVSTLKIQRTQQEDSAVYLCASSSTGGFGQPQHFGDGTRLSIL.